Listed below are T cell receptor beta chains from one sample, sequenced in a study of blood T cell repertoires in COVID-19. Some clones are missing from TCRdb's copy, which holds only in-frame ones; the method was immunoSEQ multiplex PCR. The sample has some 240,000 clones, roughly 76% seen once. Sequenced input: peripheral blood. The receptors shown here come from a woman aged 80 or over with COVID-19, enrolled during active disease. Each CDR3 is given with its conserved first and last residue. D genes are given only for firm matches. Clone size, where shown, is once, few, many, or a class for clones that have expanded.

V: TRBV7-9; length: 15; D: TRBD1; J: TRBJ1-2; size: -; DNA: TGTGCCAGCAGCTTAGCAAGGGGGCCAGGCTATGGCTACACCTTC; CDR3: CASSLARGPGYGYTF
V: TRBV6-5; length: 14; D: -; J: TRBJ1-4; size: -; DNA: TGTGCCAGCAGCGCCGTAAGACAGACCTCATCACTGTTTTTT; CDR3: CASSAVRQTSSLFF
V: TRBV11-2; length: 16; D: -; J: TRBJ1-6; size: -; DNA: TGTGCCAGCAGCAGATTTACGAGCTCCTATAATTCACCCCTCCACTTT; CDR3: CASSRFTSSYNSPLHF
V: TRBV5-1; length: 16; D: TRBD2; J: TRBJ2-5; size: -; DNA: TGCGCCAGCAGCTTGAACCCTAGCGGGGGGTTAGAGACCCAGTACTTC; CDR3: CASSLNPSGGLETQYF
V: TRBV6-5; length: 14; D: TRBD1; J: TRBJ1-2; size: -; DNA: TGTGCCAGCAGTTACTCCGGACAGGGATATGGCTACACCTTC; CDR3: CASSYSGQGYGYTF
V: TRBV7-9; length: 15; D: TRBD1; J: TRBJ1-2; size: -; DNA: TGTGCCAGCAGCTTTTGGGACAGGATGGAATATGGCTACACCTTC; CDR3: CASSFWDRMEYGYTF
V: TRBV30; length: 17; D: -; J: TRBJ1-6; size: -; DNA: TGTGCCTGGACTCCCGGAAGGACTCTCCGTCAGGACTCACCCCTCCACTTT; CDR3: CAWTPGRTLRQDSPLHF
V: TRBV28; length: 14; D: -; J: TRBJ1-4; size: -; DNA: TGTGCCAGCAGTGTTGGACAGTTTAATGAAAAACTGTTTTTT; CDR3: CASSVGQFNEKLFF
V: TRBV3-1/TRBV3-2; length: 14; D: TRBD1; J: TRBJ1-5; size: -; DNA: TGTGCCAGCAGCCCAGGGACAGCGAATCAGCCCCAGCATTTT; CDR3: CASSPGTANQPQHF
V: TRBV5-1; length: 15; D: TRBD1; J: TRBJ1-4; size: -; DNA: TGCGCCAGCAGCTCTTCCGGGACAGGGGATGAAAAACTGTTTTTT; CDR3: CASSSSGTGDEKLFF
V: TRBV5-1; length: 12; D: -; J: TRBJ2-1; size: -; DNA: TGCGCCAGCAGCTTGCCGCAGGATGAGCAGTTCTTC; CDR3: CASSLPQDEQFF
V: TRBV6-4; length: 15; D: TRBD2; J: TRBJ2-1; size: -; DNA: TGTGCCAGCAGTGACTCGGCTAGCGGGGGGGATGAGCAGTTCTTC; CDR3: CASSDSASGGDEQFF
V: TRBV18; length: 14; D: -; J: TRBJ1-2; size: -; DNA: TGTGCCAGCTCACCACCGCCAGGAGGCGATGGCTACACCTTC; CDR3: CASSPPPGGDGYTF
V: TRBV24-1; length: 15; D: TRBD2; J: TRBJ2-7; size: -; DNA: TGTGCCACCAGTGATCCCTCCGCCGGGGGGGGCGAGCAGTACTTC; CDR3: CATSDPSAGGGEQYF
V: TRBV20-1; length: 11; D: -; J: TRBJ1-1; size: -; DNA: TGCAGTGCTAGACAGAACACTGAAGCTTTCTTT; CDR3: CSARQNTEAFF
V: TRBV12-3/TRBV12-4; length: 13; D: TRBD2; J: TRBJ2-7; size: -; DNA: TGTGCCTCAAGACTAGCCTCCGGGCGCGAGCAGTACTTC; CDR3: CASRLASGREQYF
V: TRBV5-1; length: 14; D: -; J: TRBJ1-2; size: -; DNA: TGCGCCAGCAGCTTACCCGGGGTCGAATATGGCTACACCTTC; CDR3: CASSLPGVEYGYTF
V: TRBV19; length: 14; D: -; J: TRBJ1-1; size: -; DNA: TGTGCCAGTAGTATCCAGACAGGGAACACTGAAGCTTTCTTT; CDR3: CASSIQTGNTEAFF
V: TRBV11-2; length: 15; D: -; J: TRBJ2-5; size: -; DNA: TGTGCCAGCAGTGCCGGGGTCAAGGATATGGAGACCCAGTACTTC; CDR3: CASSAGVKDMETQYF
V: TRBV9; length: 14; D: -; J: TRBJ1-4; size: -; DNA: TGTGCCAGCAGCGTAGGTACAGGGAGTAAAAAACTGTTTTTT; CDR3: CASSVGTGSKKLFF
V: TRBV11-3; length: 14; D: -; J: TRBJ1-1; size: -; DNA: TGTGCCAGCAGCACCGGGACACCGAACACTGAAGCTTTCTTT; CDR3: CASSTGTPNTEAFF
V: TRBV10-3; length: 13; D: -; J: TRBJ1-1; size: -; DNA: TGTGCCATCAGTGAACCGGACAGAGCTGAAGCTTTCTTT; CDR3: CAISEPDRAEAFF
V: TRBV4-2; length: 16; D: TRBD1; J: TRBJ1-3; size: -; DNA: TGTGCCAGCAGCCAAGAACCTGACAGGGGGGGAAACACCATATATTTT; CDR3: CASSQEPDRGGNTIYF
V: TRBV6-2/TRBV6-3; length: 14; D: TRBD2; J: TRBJ2-1; size: few; DNA: TGTGCCAGCAGTACCCAACCTAGCGGCAATGAGCAGTTCTTC; CDR3: CASSTQPSGNEQFF
V: TRBV6-5; length: 13; D: TRBD1; J: TRBJ2-1; size: -; DNA: TGTGCCAGCAGTTTACACAGGGGACGTGAGCAGTTCTTC; CDR3: CASSLHRGREQFF
V: TRBV30; length: 13; D: -; J: TRBJ1-1; size: -; DNA: TGTGCCTGGACCCGAAACATGAACACTGAAGCTTTCTTT; CDR3: CAWTRNMNTEAFF
V: TRBV28; length: 16; D: -; J: TRBJ2-2; size: once; DNA: TGTGCCAGCAGTCCTAGGCTGGCGACGAACACCGGGGAGCTGTTTTTT; CDR3: CASSPRLATNTGELFF
V: TRBV5-1; length: 13; D: -; J: TRBJ1-1; size: -; DNA: TGCGCCAGCAGCTTGCACTGGAACACTGAAGCTTTCTTT; CDR3: CASSLHWNTEAFF
V: TRBV2; length: 15; D: TRBD2; J: TRBJ2-1; size: -; DNA: TGTGCCAGCAGTGAAATACTAGCGGGAGGTGTTGAGCAGTTCTTC; CDR3: CASSEILAGGVEQFF
V: TRBV5-4; length: 16; D: TRBD1; J: TRBJ2-2; size: -; DNA: TGTGCCAGTCACTCAGGGGGTCGGCTTAACACCGGGGAGCTGTTTTTT; CDR3: CASHSGGRLNTGELFF
V: TRBV27; length: 13; D: TRBD1; J: TRBJ1-2; size: -; DNA: TGTGCCAGCAGCCAAACAGGGGGCGAGGGCTACACCTTC; CDR3: CASSQTGGEGYTF
V: TRBV27; length: 14; D: -; J: TRBJ1-2; size: -; DNA: TGTGCCAGCAGTTTCCGAGGGCAAGGCTATGGCTACACCTTC; CDR3: CASSFRGQGYGYTF
V: TRBV5-1; length: 14; D: -; J: TRBJ1-5; size: -; DNA: TGCGCCAGCAGCCTTGGGACATTCGGAGGGCCCCAGCATTTT; CDR3: CASSLGTFGGPQHF
V: TRBV21-1; length: 14; D: -; J: TRBJ1-2; size: -; DNA: TGTGCCATCGATACCGGGACAGGGAGAGACGGCTACACCTTC; CDR3: CAIDTGTGRDGYTF